This entry concerns a single T cell receptor (beta chain). Its antigen is as yet unknown. A much larger clone sits a single nucleotide away, making a read error possible. The sample is drawn from a study of naive and memory T cell subsets. Study-level results: Naive repertoires, especially CD8, held a few larger clonotypes, possibly memory cells re-expressing CD45RA. From naive to CM, EM and EMRA, diversity decreased and Gini increased.

The CDR3 contains 14 residues. Per the germline V gene, CDR1 is DFQATT and CDR2 is SNEGSKA (reference sequence). Both TRBC1 and TRBC2 were covered by a beta constant-region primer of two equimolar oligonucleotides. The ligated cDNA underwent four PCR rounds using SP2 and nested alpha and beta constant-region primers. A 12-nucleotide UMI and the SP2 primer were added to the cDNA 3' end by oligonucleotide ligation. TCRdb itself ran the UMI-ligation and nested PCR reads through MiXCR, one entry per CDR3 protein. The table includes about 90,000 distinct CDR3 sequences, about 10% detected once. The chain has TRBV20-1 and TRBJ1-6, with 10 bases aligning to TRBD1. Sequences were obtained from naive CD4+ T cells from blood. This TCR came from a human donor in good health. This CDR3 reads CSARTGTGVSPIHF. The CDR3 DNA sequence: TGCAGTGCTAGGACCGGGACAGGGGTCTCACCCATCCACTTT.